The present entry profiles one T cell receptor (beta chain) with its context. Antigen: not known. With 60 Vbeta and 13 Jbeta primers, the PCR was carried out. Clones were sequenced by immunoSEQ multiplex PCR, and TCRdb holds only the in-frame ones, with some missing. The sample lists a few hundred thousand clones; approximately 81% were seen once. This specimen belongs to a study of cytomegalovirus exposure and HLA in healthy donors. Findings and caveats of the study: In vitro work confirmed that a few CMV-associated chains recognize CMV antigens. TCR beta sequences reportedly predicted most subjects' HLA-A and HLA-B alleles accurately.

Trimming removed 5 bases from V and 3 bases from J; junction bases left unmatched: 9. Germline CDR1 reads MGHRA; CDR2 reads YSYEKL. This CDR3 is built from 17 residues. J is TRBJ2-3 and V is TRBV4-1, with 12 positions matching TRBD2. The sample consisted of PBMCs. The clonotype comes from a woman aged 55-69 years in good health and CMV-seropositive. The CDR3 region is CASSTRQTSGSTDTQYF. For the CDR3, the DNA is TGCGCCAGCAGCACACGTCAGACTAGCGGGAGTACAGATACGCAGTATTTT.